The 18 T cell receptor beta chains given below trace back to one sample, sequenced in a study of blood T cell repertoires in COVID-19 (dated by TCRdb to the early 2020s). The library came from the immunoSEQ multiplex PCR assay. In its TCRdb copy, this immuneACCESS table keeps in-frame sequences only and misses some clones. Where compared with another copy, unresolved V genes explain less than half of these, and the others have no known cause. Here the sample has roughly 260,000 clones; more than 90% occur a single time. Roughly 2.7% of the sample goes to the ten largest clones. What was sequenced was peripheral blood. These receptors were obtained from a person under 35 with COVID-19, enrolled during active disease.

The genes are TRBV2 and TRBJ2-3; D may be TRBD2 (5 bases). V lost 4 bases and J 1 base, leaving 12 bases between the germline ends. The CDR3 sequence is 15 residues long. Germline CDR1 and CDR2: SNHLY and FYNNEI. CDR3 residues: CASSVEGAGTDTQYF. The CDR3 DNA reads TGTGCCAGCAGTGTTGAGGGAGCTGGCACAGATACGCAGTATTTT. The full variable domain, its missing parts supplied by reference TRBV2 and TRBJ2-3, is EPEVTQTPSHQVTQMGQEVILRCVPISNHLYFYWYRQILGQKVEFLVSFYNNEISEKSEIFDDQFSVERPDGSNFTLKIRSTKLEDSAMYFCASSVEGAGTDTQYFGPGTRLTVL.

This clone was seen a single time. This chain uses TRBV5-1 with TRBJ2-7; D possibly corresponds to TRBD2 (6 bases). The CDR3 spans 14 residues. The germline V gene encodes CDR1 SGHRS and CDR2 YFSETQ. V shed 0 bases and J shed 4 bases, with 11 bases lying between them. The CDR3 spells CASSLAGTHYEQYF. The CDR3 DNA is TGCGCCAGCAGCTTGGCGGGGACTCATTACGAGCAGTACTTC.

The rearrangement uses TRBV27 and TRBJ2-3; D remains ambiguous. The CDR3 runs 16 residues. Trimming left V 4 bases short and J 0 bases short, with 14 bases between. Germline V CDR1 and CDR2: MNHEY, SMNVEV (reference sequence). The DNA of the CDR3 is TGTGCCAGCAGTTCCACCCCTCGGGTCAGCACAGATACGCAGTATTTT. Encoded protein: CASSSTPRVSTDTQYF.

V and J are TRBV29-1 and TRBJ1-1; TRBD1 aligns across 12 bases. Germline CDR1 reads SQVTM; CDR2 reads ANQGSEA. The V segment lost 5 bases and the J segment 4 bases; nucleotides outside the gene matches: 11. CDR3 length: 16 amino acids. The CDR3 sequence is CSVPERDRGRGTEAFF. The CDR3 DNA is TGCAGCGTTCCCGAAAGGGACAGGGGGCGAGGCACTGAAGCTTTCTTT.

The chain links TRBV19 to TRBJ2-3; TRBD2 matches at 8 bases. The CDR3 spans 13 residues. V gave up 3 bases and J gave up 8 bases; unmatched junction bases: 4. Germline V lookup: CDR1 LNHDA, CDR2 SQIVND (reference sequence). CDR3: CASSIDGGATQYF. The CDR3 DNA reads TGTGCCAGTAGTATTGACGGGGGGGCTACGCAGTATTTT.

The V call is TRBV6-6, the J call TRBJ1-6; 7 bases fit TRBD1. The CDR3 covers 15 residues. Unmatched junction bases numbered 9, after V lost 5 bases and J lost 8 bases. Germline CDR1 and CDR2: MNHNY and SVGAGI (reference sequence). The CDR3 region is CASSTHRDSYSPLHF. Here the CDR3 DNA reads TGTGCCAGCAGTACTCACCGGGACAGCTATTCACCCCTCCACTTT.

The gene calls are TRBV30 and TRBJ2-7, with a tentative D call TRBD1 (5 bases). The CDR3 is 13 amino acids. V was shortened by 0 bases and J by 5 bases, with 11 bases between the two germline ends. Germline-derived CDR1 and CDR2 are GTSNPN and SVGIG (reference sequence). This CDR3 is CAWSVPPGNEQYF. The CDR3 DNA is TGTGCCTGGAGTGTACCCCCAGGGAACGAGCAGTACTTC.

The V call is TRBV10-3, the J call TRBJ2-7; a weak D match, TRBD1 (6 bases). V shed 4 bases and J shed 0 bases, with 10 bases lying between them. The CDR3 sequence is 14 residues long. CDR1 and CDR2 (germline): ENHRY, SYGVKD. As DNA, the CDR3 is TGTGCCATCAGTGGACGACAGGACTCCTACGAGCAGTACTTC. It is translated as CAISGRQDSYEQYF.

As DNA, the CDR3 is TGCGCCAGCAGCTCCCGGGACATGAGCTCTGGAAACACCATATATTTT. This sequence encodes CASSSRDMSSGNTIYF. The chain has TRBV5-1 and TRBJ1-3; D might be TRBD1 (6 bases). Germline CDR1 SGHRS, CDR2 YFSETQ. Deletions cut 3 bases from V and 0 bases from J, with 13 bases between. The CDR3 has 16 amino acids.

This clone has a handful of counts. This sequence joins TRBV29-1 and TRBJ1-1, with D tentatively TRBD1 (5 bases). Germline V CDR1 and CDR2: SQVTM, ANQGSEA. The germline V and J ends were trimmed by 3 bases and 5 bases, with 13 bases remaining between them. The CDR3 is 13 amino acids. In DNA form, the CDR3 reads TGCAGCGTTGACACCCAGGGTTGGACTGAAGCTTTCTTT. Protein sequence: CSVDTQGWTEAFF.

The J gene is TRBJ1-2, the V gene TRBV28, with 10 bases matching TRBD1. The V segment lost 6 bases and the J segment 4 bases; nucleotides outside the gene matches: 8. Germline CDR1 and CDR2: MDHEN and SYDVKM. The CDR3 spans 15 residues. CDR3 sequence: CASSLSGTGAYGYTF. The DNA of the CDR3 is TGTGCCAGCAGCCTGTCCGGGACAGGGGCCTATGGCTACACCTTC.

The chain uses TRBV2 and TRBJ2-3; no clear D gene. Germline-derived CDR1 and CDR2 are SNHLY and FYNNEI. CDR3 length: 16 amino acids. V was clipped by 0 bases and J by 1 base, with 11 bases between them. This chain's CDR3 is CASSEAFGQGTDTQYF. Written as DNA, the CDR3 is TGTGCCAGCAGTGAAGCTTTCGGTCAGGGCACAGATACGCAGTATTTT.

The chain uses TRBV28 and TRBJ1-5, with D tentatively TRBD1 (6 bases). Germline V CDR1 and CDR2: MDHEN, SYDVKM. V lost 5 bases, J lost 0 bases, and 20 bases lay in between. The CDR3 runs 18 residues. The CDR3 sequence: CASSDFGQPIYSNQPQHF. The CDR3 DNA follows: TGTGCCAGCAGTGACTTTGGACAGCCGATCTATAGCAATCAGCCCCAGCATTTT. Based on the CDR3 plus reference TRBV28 and TRBJ1-5, the full variable domain is DVKVTQSSRYLVKRTGEKVFLECVQDMDHENMFWYRQDPGLGLRLIYFSYDVKMKEKGDIPEGYSVSREKKERFSLILESASTNQTSMYLCASSDFGQPIYSNQPQHFGDGTRLSIL.

This chain connects TRBV6-5 to TRBJ2-1; 7 bases are shared with TRBD2. The CDR3 has 13 residues. The junction had 1 base not matched to a gene; V was cut back by 2 bases and J by 6 bases. Germline values: CDR1 MNHEY, CDR2 SVGAGI. This chain's CDR3 is CASSYREANEQFF. The DNA of the CDR3 is TGTGCCAGCAGTTACCGGGAGGCCAATGAGCAGTTCTTC.

The rearrangement links TRBV9 to TRBJ2-5, with 8 nucleotides matching TRBD1. This CDR3 contains 14 residues. The junction had 3 bases not matched to a gene; V was cut back by 4 bases and J by 1 base. Germline loops: CDR1 SGDLS, CDR2 YYNGEE. CDR3 nucleotide sequence: TGTGCCAGCAGCCTTGGACAGGGCCAAGAGACCCAGTACTTC. Its protein product is CASSLGQGQETQYF. Together with reference TRBV9 and TRBJ2-5, the CDR3 gives the full variable domain: DSGVTQTPKHLITATGQRVTLRCSPRSGDLSVYWYQQSLDQGLQFLIQYYNGEERAKGNILERFSAQQFPDLHSELNLSSLELGDSALYFCASSLGQGQETQYFGPGTRLLVL.

The chain recombines TRBV9 with TRBJ2-3, with D perhaps TRBD2 (5 bases). V was pared by 0 bases and J by 2 bases, with 13 bases between. CDR3 length: 16 amino acids. Looked up from germline, CDR1 is SGDLS and CDR2 is YYNGEE. The CDR3 DNA sequence: TGTGCCAGCAGCGTAGGAGGGTGGAGTCCCACAGATACGCAGTATTTT. Residues: CASSVGGWSPTDTQYF.

The V call is TRBV15, the J call TRBJ1-5, with 7 positions matching TRBD1. The CDR3 extends over 15 amino acids. From germline, CDR1 is LNHNV and CDR2 YYDKDF (reference sequence). V dropped 0 bases and J dropped 5; count of bases not matched to a gene: 4. CDR3 DNA sequence: TGTGCCACCAGCAGAGATCCAGGGGGGTATCAGCCCCAGCATTTT. Its translation is CATSRDPGGYQPQHF.

The V call is TRBV9, the J call TRBJ2-2; 7 bases fit TRBD1. J was trimmed by 5 bases and V by 3 bases; bases with no gene match: 13. From germline, CDR1 is SGDLS and CDR2 YYNGEE. CDR3 length equals 17 residues. The CDR3 DNA reads as TGTGCCAGCAGCGCAACTCGACAGGGCCGGGAAACCGGGGAGCTGTTTTTT. This encodes CASSATRQGRETGELFF.